In this sample, the clone carrying this T cell receptor beta chain turned up a few times. The repertoire was sequenced with immunoSEQ multiplex PCR; TCRdb's copy has only in-frame clones and lacks some. Of approximately 230,000 clones in the sample, more than 65% were seen once. The sample belongs to a study of control samples from healthy donors and cancer patients. The CDR3 spans 13 residues. Trimming cost V 2 bases and J 8 bases, with 10 bases left between them. From germline, CDR1 is SNHLY and CDR2 FYNNEI. This sequence originates from a woman aged 60-75 years with lung cancer. Sequenced material: PBMCs. The J gene is TRBJ2-1, the V gene TRBV2, with no clear D. This chain's CDR3 is CASSELGGYEQFF. As DNA, the CDR3 is TGTGCCAGCAGTGAATTGGGCGGATATGAGCAGTTCTTC.